This is a list of T cell receptor beta chains from one sample in a study of read filtering for tumor transcriptome and immune sequencing. TCRdb re-derived calls from the reads in MiXCR, one entry per CDR3 protein. The sample gives fewer than 25,000 distinct CDR3 sequences, about 20% of which show up once; roughly 16% is in the top ten. The sample comprised a population of CD138-negative cells sorted from bone marrow. These receptors were collected from a donor at least 40 years old with multiple myeloma. Each CDR3 is given with its conserved first and last residue. Fields, in order: D gene, J gene, V gene, clone size, CDR3 DNA, CDR3 protein. A D gene is named only where the DNA matches it firmly. Clone size, where shown, is once, few, many, or a class for clones that have expanded.

d_call: NA; j_call: TRBJ1-1; v_call: TRBV18; clone_size: many; cdr3_nt: TGTGCCAGCTCACCGCCAGGGTTAAACACTGAAGCTTTCTTT; cdr3_aa: CASSPPGLNTEAFF
d_call: TRBD2; j_call: TRBJ2-1; v_call: TRBV29-1; clone_size: NA; cdr3_nt: TGCAGCGTTGGGACTCGCGGGAGGGCGGTTGAGCAGTTCTTC; cdr3_aa: CSVGTRGRAVEQFF
d_call: NA; j_call: TRBJ2-2; v_call: TRBV20-1; clone_size: many; cdr3_nt: TGCAGTGCTAGACCCCGCCGGCGCGGGGAGCTGTTTTTT; cdr3_aa: CSARPRRRGELFF
d_call: NA; j_call: TRBJ1-1; v_call: TRBV7-6; clone_size: NA; cdr3_nt: TGTGCCAGCAGCTTTGGGCAGGGAGTAGCTTTCTTT; cdr3_aa: CASSFGQGVAFF
d_call: NA; j_call: TRBJ2-1; v_call: TRBV10-3; clone_size: medium-sized; cdr3_nt: TGTGCCATCAGTGTAAAGGAGGGCAATGAGCAGTTCTTC; cdr3_aa: CAISVKEGNEQFF
d_call: TRBD1; j_call: TRBJ1-2; v_call: TRBV28; clone_size: NA; cdr3_nt: TGTGCCAGCAGACCGAAGACAGGGGGCGCGAAGGGCTACACCTTC; cdr3_aa: CASRPKTGGAKGYTF
d_call: NA; j_call: TRBJ1-4; v_call: TRBV30; clone_size: NA; cdr3_nt: TGTGCCTGGAGTGGGAACAGGGAGCGCGAAAAACTGTTTTTT; cdr3_aa: CAWSGNREREKLFF
d_call: NA; j_call: TRBJ2-5; v_call: TRBV29-1; clone_size: many; cdr3_nt: TGCAGCGTTGAAATTGGGGAAGAGACCCAGTACTTC; cdr3_aa: CSVEIGEETQYF
d_call: TRBD2; j_call: TRBJ2-5; v_call: TRBV11-2; clone_size: many; cdr3_nt: TGTGCCAGCAGCTCCCGCAGAGCGGGAGTAGCGGGAGAGACCCAGTACTTC; cdr3_aa: CASSSRRAGVAGETQYF
d_call: TRBD2; j_call: TRBJ2-5; v_call: TRBV28; clone_size: many; cdr3_nt: TGTGCCAGCAGTCCCATTTTGGGGGGGACTAGCGGGAGGACAAGGACCCAGTACTTC; cdr3_aa: CASSPILGGTSGRTRTQYF
d_call: NA; j_call: TRBJ2-2; v_call: TRBV6-2/TRBV6-3; clone_size: medium-sized; cdr3_nt: TGTGCCAGCCTTTCCCAGAACACCGGGGAGCTGTTTTTT; cdr3_aa: CASLSQNTGELFF
d_call: NA; j_call: TRBJ1-3; v_call: TRBV12-3/TRBV12-4; clone_size: few; cdr3_nt: TGTGCCAGCAGTCCTCAAACCGGAAACACCATATATTTT; cdr3_aa: CASSPQTGNTIYF
d_call: NA; j_call: TRBJ2-2; v_call: TRBV12-3/TRBV12-4; clone_size: NA; cdr3_nt: TGTGCTAGCAGTTTACCTATCGCGAACACCGGGGAGCCGTTTTTT; cdr3_aa: CASSLPIANTGEPFF
d_call: NA; j_call: TRBJ2-1; v_call: TRBV5-5; clone_size: many; cdr3_nt: TGTGCCAGCAGCGACGAGGGAAGAACCTACAATGAGCAGTTCTTC; cdr3_aa: CASSDEGRTYNEQFF
d_call: TRBD1; j_call: TRBJ1-6; v_call: TRBV28; clone_size: many; cdr3_nt: TGTGCCAGCAGCCTTAGCGCAGGGGGTCGGAATTCACCCCTCCACTTT; cdr3_aa: CASSLSAGGRNSPLHF
d_call: NA; j_call: TRBJ1-6; v_call: TRBV6-1; clone_size: many; cdr3_nt: TGTGCCAGCAGTGAAGACAGCGGGCATTCACCCCTCCACTTT; cdr3_aa: CASSEDSGHSPLHF
d_call: TRBD2; j_call: TRBJ2-1; v_call: TRBV14; clone_size: medium-sized; cdr3_nt: TGTGCCAGCAGCCAAGATCTCCGCGGGAGGGTAACCTACAATGAGCAGTTCTTC; cdr3_aa: CASSQDLRGRVTYNEQFF
d_call: TRBD2; j_call: TRBJ2-3; v_call: TRBV19; clone_size: many; cdr3_nt: TGTGCCAGTATCAGCGGGGCCACAGATACGCAGTATTTT; cdr3_aa: CASISGATDTQYF
d_call: TRBD2; j_call: TRBJ2-5; v_call: TRBV18; clone_size: many; cdr3_nt: TGTGCCAGCTCACCGCGGGAGACATTGTCAGAGACCCAGTACTTC; cdr3_aa: CASSPRETLSETQYF
d_call: NA; j_call: TRBJ2-2; v_call: TRBV18; clone_size: medium-sized; cdr3_nt: TGTGCCAGCTCACCACAGTCAGCCACCGGGGAGCTGTTTTTT; cdr3_aa: CASSPQSATGELFF
d_call: NA; j_call: TRBJ2-7; v_call: TRBV20-1; clone_size: many; cdr3_nt: TGCAGTGCTCTACGACAGAACTCCTACGAGCAGTACTTC; cdr3_aa: CSALRQNSYEQYF
d_call: NA; j_call: TRBJ2-3; v_call: TRBV7-2; clone_size: many; cdr3_nt: TGTGCCAGCAGCTCCCCCTCGCGGAGGGTAGATACGCAGTATTTT; cdr3_aa: CASSSPSRRVDTQYF
d_call: NA; j_call: TRBJ2-5; v_call: TRBV2; clone_size: many; cdr3_nt: TGTGCCAGCATGGGGTTTGAGACCCAGTACTTC; cdr3_aa: CASMGFETQYF